Listed below are T cell receptor beta chains from one sample, sequenced in a study of blood T cell repertoires in COVID-19. Measured with immunoSEQ multiplex PCR; TCRdb has only the in-frame clones, and not every one. The sample records under 300,000 clones, roughly 81% being singletons. Sequenced input: PBMCs or T cells enriched from blood (not recorded which). These receptors came from a woman in her forties or fifties who had been exposed to COVID-19. The CDR3 runs from the conserved cysteine through the conserved F or W. D genes are given only for firm matches. Part of the rows lack a size; the others show once, few, many or a class for expanded clones.

size,V,D,J,DNA,CDR3
-,TRBV19,TRBD1,TRBJ2-7,TGTGCCAGTAGTGCCTCACTTCGGTCCAGGGGGAGCTCCTACGAGCAGTACTTC,CASSASLRSRGSSYEQYF
-,TRBV6-5,-,TRBJ1-5,TGTGCCAGCAGGGGACCAGGGGAAGGCAATCAGCCCCAGCATTTT,CASRGPGEGNQPQHF
-,TRBV23-1,TRBD1,TRBJ1-1,TGCGCCACGTACAGGGGGCTTGTCACTGAAGCTTTCTTT,CATYRGLVTEAFF
-,TRBV3-1/TRBV3-2,-,TRBJ2-6,TGTGCCAGCAGCCAAGGACAGAGTAGCTCTGGGGCCAACGTCCTGACTTTC,CASSQGQSSSGANVLTF
few,TRBV4-2,TRBD2,TRBJ2-1,TGTGCCAGCAGCCAAGTTGCGACGGGGGGGCCAAAAAATGAGCAGTTCTTC,CASSQVATGGPKNEQFF
-,TRBV10-2,TRBD2,TRBJ2-3,TGCGCCAGCAGTGAGGCGACCGGGGGGACCCCGTTCACAGATACGCAGTATTTT,CASSEATGGTPFTDTQYF
few,TRBV3-1/TRBV3-2,-,TRBJ2-2,TGTGCCAGCAGCCAAAGGTCACTGACTGGCTACACCGGGGAGCTGTTTTTT,CASSQRSLTGYTGELFF
-,TRBV7-2,-,TRBJ1-2,TGTGCCAGCGAGGCAGGGAGGAACTATGGCTACACCTTC,CASEAGRNYGYTF
-,TRBV28,-,TRBJ2-1,TGTGCCAGCAGTTCTGTCTCCTCCTACAATGAGCAGTTCTTC,CASSSVSSYNEQFF
-,TRBV10-3,TRBD2,TRBJ2-7,TGTGCCATCAGTGCGACTAGCGGCGAGCAGTACTTC,CAISATSGEQYF
-,TRBV6-2/TRBV6-3,-,TRBJ1-5,TGTGCCAGCAGTTACGGTATGAGACAGCCCCAGCATTTT,CASSYGMRQPQHF
-,TRBV5-1,-,TRBJ1-6,TGCGCCAGCAGGACAGGAGATAATTCACCCCTCCACTTT,CASRTGDNSPLHF
-,TRBV30,TRBD1,TRBJ1-2,TGTGCCTGGAATCTGCAGGGGGCGTCAGGCTACACCTTC,CAWNLQGASGYTF
-,TRBV6-2/TRBV6-3,-,TRBJ1-2,TGTGCCAGCAGTTACTCGGGCGCAGGGCCTCATTATGGCTACACCTTC,CASSYSGAGPHYGYTF
-,TRBV7-9,TRBD2,TRBJ2-3,TGTGCCAGCAGCTCTTATACTAGCGGGGGAGTGGGCGATACGCAGTATTTT,CASSSYTSGGVGDTQYF
-,TRBV28,TRBD1,TRBJ1-2,TGTGCCAGCAGTCCGATACAGGGGGCGCCGACGGCTGGCTACACCTTC,CASSPIQGAPTAGYTF
-,TRBV7-8,-,TRBJ1-2,TGTGCCAGCAGCTTACGGGTTTCTAACTATGGCTACACCTTC,CASSLRVSNYGYTF
-,TRBV7-9,-,TRBJ1-5,TGTGCCAGCAGCCCAGACAGGAATCAGCCCCAGCATTTT,CASSPDRNQPQHF
-,TRBV11-2,TRBD2,TRBJ2-1,TGTGCCAGCAGCCTCGGAGCGGGGGGGAACAATGAGCAGTTCTTC,CASSLGAGGNNEQFF
-,TRBV13,-,TRBJ1-2,TGTGCCAGCACCCAAAGGGGCGAAGGCGGCTACACCTTC,CASTQRGEGGYTF
-,TRBV19,TRBD1,TRBJ2-5,TGTGCCAGTAGTACTGGACAGGGGGGCCAAGAGACCCAGTACTTC,CASSTGQGGQETQYF
-,TRBV7-9,TRBD1,TRBJ1-1,TGTGCCAGCAGCTCCGACAGGGGACGGAACACTGAAGCTTTCTTT,CASSSDRGRNTEAFF
-,TRBV23-1,-,TRBJ2-4,TGCGCCAGCAGTCGAGGGGGAGTCGTGGCCAAAAACATTCAGTACTTC,CASSRGGVVAKNIQYF
-,TRBV27,TRBD1,TRBJ2-7,TGTGCCAGCAGTTTTCAAGGGACAGCACGTTACGAGCAGTACTTC,CASSFQGTARYEQYF
few,TRBV7-2,TRBD2,TRBJ2-3,TGTGCCAGCAGCTTATATACGGGGGGAGGCACAGATACGCAGTATTTT,CASSLYTGGGTDTQYF
-,TRBV9,TRBD1,TRBJ2-2,TGTGCCAGCAGCGTCAGGGGGCAAGGCGGGGAGCTGTTTTTT,CASSVRGQGGELFF
-,TRBV6-5,TRBD1,TRBJ1-5,TGTGCCAGCACCCCACAGGGGTATAGCAATCAGCCCCAGCATTTT,CASTPQGYSNQPQHF
-,TRBV14,TRBD2,TRBJ2-1,TGTGCCAGCAGCCAAGAGCCCGGGACTAGGAGTCGTGAGCAGTTCTTC,CASSQEPGTRSREQFF
-,TRBV10-1,TRBD2,TRBJ2-3,TGCGCCAGTGAAGAACTGACTAGCGGGGGGGCTACGCAGTATTTT,CASEELTSGGATQYF
-,TRBV11-3,-,TRBJ1-2,TGTGCCAGCAGCTTAAAAGATACCAGCGATAACTATGGCTACACCTTC,CASSLKDTSDNYGYTF
-,TRBV18,-,TRBJ2-3,TGTGCCAGCTCACGGGGCAGATCAGATACGCAGTATTTT,CASSRGRSDTQYF
-,TRBV15,-,TRBJ2-5,TGTGCCACCAGCAGAAATATGGCGGAGTACACCCAGTACTTC,CATSRNMAEYTQYF
-,TRBV7-9,TRBD1,TRBJ2-1,TGTGCCAGCAGCTTGAGAGACAGGGTCAATGAGCAGTTCTTC,CASSLRDRVNEQFF
once,TRBV19,-,TRBJ1-5,TGTGCCAGTAGTATTAGTCCTCCCCGCGGCAATCAGCCCCAGCATTTT,CASSISPPRGNQPQHF
-,TRBV18,TRBD1,TRBJ1-2,TGTGCCAGCTCGCCGACAGGGGATGGATATGGCTACACCTTC,CASSPTGDGYGYTF
-,TRBV6-4,TRBD2,TRBJ2-7,TGTGCCAGCAGCTCGGGGGGGCTCGCCTACGAGCAGTACTTC,CASSSGGLAYEQYF